Presented here are 8 T cell receptor beta chains from one specimen sequenced in a study of identical twins (dated by TCRdb to about 2016). Receptors were amplified or captured by 5' RACE. The data were produced on an Illumina HiSeq 2000. TCRdb ran its own pipeline on the public reads, namely fastp trimming at Q25 and MiXCR clone calling, and kept in-frame beta chains. When rows share a CDR3 protein, they turn into one entry using the most common DNA and genes. The sample contains approximately 690,000 distinct CDR3 sequences, 5.5% to 6.5% of them found a single time. Roughly 1.8% of the sample comes from the top ten. Sequenced sample: naive T cells sorted from blood. This sample's cell subset or site label indicates: cells isolated with a human naive T-cell isolation kit. The receptors stem from a man between 18 and 29 years old in good health.

J is TRBJ2-6 and V is TRBV12-3 or TRBV12-4; D is ambiguous. The CDR3 is 19 amino acids. Trimming pared 3 bases from V and 0 bases from J, leaving 18 bases between. CDR3 bases: TGTGCCAGCAGTTTTTGGGCTGGGCCCCGTCTCTCTGGGGCCAACGTCCTGACTTTC. Protein product: CASSFWAGPRLSGANVLTF.

This clonotype was found a few times. V gene TRBV20-1 combines with J gene TRBJ2-1; 11 positions match TRBD2. The CDR3 has 14 amino acids. The junction had 7 bases not matched to a gene; V was cut back by 4 bases and J by 8 bases. Per germline, CDR1 DFQATT and CDR2 SNEGSKA (reference sequence). The CDR3 loop reads CSAIRTSGYDEQFF. The CDR3 region has the DNA TGCAGTGCTATCAGGACTAGCGGGTATGATGAGCAGTTCTTC.

The chain recombines TRBV5-1 with TRBJ2-4, with 10 positions matching TRBD1. CDR1 is SGHRS and CDR2 is YFSETQ in the germline V gene. The CDR3 has 19 residues. After removal of 4 bases from V and 1 base from J, the junction contained 14 bases not matched to a gene. The CDR3 DNA reads as TGCGCCAGCAGCCCAGTCCCGGGACAGGGGCTGGGGGCCAAAAACATTCAGTACTTC. Its translation: CASSPVPGQGLGAKNIQYF.

The sample holds many counts of this clonotype. The J gene is TRBJ2-2, the V gene TRBV7-9, with D possibly TRBD1 on 5 matching bases. Germline values: CDR1 SEHNR, CDR2 FQNEAQ (reference sequence). The V end was cut by 3 bases, the J end by 4 bases, with 12 bases between. There are 15 residues in the CDR3. CDR3 coding DNA: TGTGCCAGCAGCTTTTGGGGCCTCGGCACCGGGGAGCTGTTTTTT. It is translated as CASSFWGLGTGELFF.

This clonotype was seen repeatedly, ten times or more. J is TRBJ2-1 and V is TRBV20-1, with 10 bases identical to TRBD2. Germline CDR1 and CDR2: DFQATT and SNEGSKA (reference sequence). CDR3 length equals 16 residues. V lost 0 bases to trimming and J lost 2 bases; unmatched junction nucleotides: 4. CDR3 protein: CSARDSSGRTYNEQFF. CDR3 coding DNA: TGCAGTGCTAGAGATAGTAGCGGGAGGACCTACAATGAGCAGTTCTTC.

This clonotype was observed a few times. The chain couples TRBV7-2 to TRBJ2-7, with D unclear. CDR3 length: 13 amino acids. Germline V gene sequence: CDR1 SGHTA, CDR2 FQGNSA. The ends were cut back, 2 bases at V and 3 bases at J, with 8 bases in the middle. The CDR3 sequence: CASSLRTLYEQYF. The CDR3 DNA reads TGTGCCAGCAGCTTACGAACCCTCTACGAGCAGTACTTC.

This clonotype has ten or more counts. The V gene is TRBV20-1, the J gene TRBJ1-2; D perhaps matches TRBD1 (5 bases). The germline V gene encodes CDR1 DFQATT and CDR2 SNEGSKA (reference sequence). V lost 5 bases and J 5 bases, leaving 15 bases between the germline ends. CDR3 length: 13 amino acids. The CDR3 DNA reads TGCAGTGCTCCGAGGCGGGGACTGTATGGCTACACCTTC. The encoded protein is CSAPRRGLYGYTF.

The chain couples TRBV11-1 to TRBJ2-2, with TRBD2 identical over 7 bases. The CDR3 sequence is 20 residues long. The J segment lost 1 base and the V segment lost 4 bases, leaving 18 bases of the junction unmatched. Germline V gene sequence: CDR1 SGHAT, CDR2 FQDESV (reference sequence). In nucleotides, the CDR3 is TGTGCCAGCAGCTCGAATTCAGGGAGGTCCGGACTAGGGAACACCGGGGAGCTGTTTTTT. Translating it yields CASSSNSGRSGLGNTGELFF. Filled out from reference TRBV11-1 and TRBJ2-2, the complete variable domain reads EAEVAQSPRYKITEKSQAVAFWCDPISGHATLYWYRQILGQGPELLVQFQDESVVDDSQLPKDRFSAERLKGVDSTLKIQPAELGDSAMYLCASSSNSGRSGLGNTGELFFGEGSRLTVL.